The 21 T cell receptor beta chains below were found in one sample sequenced in a study of glioma-infiltrating T cells after dendritic cell vaccination. The repertoire was sequenced with immunoSEQ multiplex PCR; TCRdb's copy has only in-frame clones and lacks some. The sample has roughly 100,000 clones; roughly 87% are singletons. Specified time point: after dendritic cell vaccination, including at tumor progression/relapse. The source material was blood, sampled after dendritic cell vaccination. The receptors originated from a human donor with glioblastoma.

CDR3 residues: CASSSPGQLYEQYF. The CDR3, as DNA: TGTGCCAGCAGCTCTCCGGGACAACTATACGAGCAGTACTTC. The chain couples TRBV7-8 to TRBJ2-7; maybe TRBD1 (6 bases). CDR3 size: 14 residues. The V end lost 4 bases, the J end lost 4 bases, and 14 bases lay between the germline ends. CDR1 SGHVS and CDR2 FQNEAQ come from the germline V gene.

The V call is TRBV19, the J call TRBJ1-1; D is possibly TRBD1 (6 bases). Germline assignment: CDR1 LNHDA and CDR2 SQIVND (reference sequence). This CDR3 comprises 12 residues. Deletions cut 5 bases from V and 9 bases from J, with 13 bases between. CDR3 loop: CASSPDRLKAFF. The CDR3, as DNA: TGTGCCAGTAGTCCCGACAGGTTGAAAGCTTTCTTT.

This rearrangement joins TRBV6-5 to TRBJ2-5; a weak D match, TRBD1 (6 bases). This CDR3 region has 13 residues. Germline values: CDR1 MNHEY, CDR2 SVGAGI. V was trimmed by 4 bases and J by 7 bases, leaving 13 bases between them. The CDR3 nucleotides are TGTGCCAGCAGTTCGAGACAGGAGTCGACCCAGTACTTC. It yields the protein CASSSRQESTQYF.

This clone was seen only once. The chain carries TRBV5-1 and TRBJ2-5; TRBD2 is a possible D gene (6 bases). The CDR3 contains 14 residues. Germline V gives CDR1 SGHRS, CDR2 YFSETQ. V was pared by 2 bases and J by 7 bases, with 15 bases between. DNA for the CDR3: TGCGCCAGCAGCTTAGGTAGCGGTGATGGGACCCAGTACTTC. This translates into CASSLGSGDGTQYF.

The chain couples TRBV5-1 to TRBJ2-2; tentative D call: TRBD2 (6 bases). The CDR3 covers 15 residues. Germline CDR1 and CDR2: SGHRS and YFSETQ. V lost 4 bases and J 2 bases, leaving 12 bases between the germline ends. The CDR3 loop reads CASSPGTYNTGELFF. The CDR3, as DNA: TGCGCCAGCAGCCCGGGGACTTATAACACCGGGGAGCTGTTTTTT.

The chain employs TRBV9 and TRBJ1-6; D unresolved. CDR3 length: 13 amino acids. The V end lost 0 bases, the J end lost 7 bases, and 5 bases lay between the germline ends. Germline V lookup: CDR1 SGDLS, CDR2 YYNGEE. The CDR3: CASSVGENSPLHF. The DNA of the CDR3 is TGTGCCAGCAGCGTAGGCGAAAATTCACCCCTCCACTTT. Filled out from reference TRBV9 and TRBJ1-6, the complete variable domain reads DSGVTQTPKHLITATGQRVTLRCSPRSGDLSVYWYQQSLDQGLQFLIQYYNGEERAKGNILERFSAQQFPDLHSELNLSSLELGDSALYFCASSVGENSPLHFGNGTRLTVT.

This chain uses TRBV11-2 with TRBJ1-1; D is ambiguous. Trimming took 7 bases from V and 7 from J, leaving 10 bases between them. The CDR3 consists of 11 residues. Germline V lookup: CDR1 SGHAT, CDR2 FQNNGV. CDR3 amino acids: CASTLGGEAFF. The CDR3 nucleotides read TGTGCCAGCACCCTAGGAGGTGAAGCTTTCTTT.

This sequence joins TRBV11-2 and TRBJ1-6, with 9 bases identical to TRBD1. The germline V gene encodes CDR1 SGHAT and CDR2 FQNNGV. The CDR3 loop spans 14 amino acids. Losses at the gene ends were 4 bases for V and 9 bases for J; bases not matched to a gene: 4. The CDR3 region is CASSYGQGSSPLHF. The DNA of the CDR3 is TGTGCCAGCAGCTACGGACAGGGGAGTTCACCCCTCCACTTT.

V is TRBV4-1 and J is TRBJ1-4, with 11 bases aligning to TRBD1. The CDR3 extends over 17 amino acids. CDR1 and CDR2 (germline): MGHRA, YSYEKL. The V segment lost 4 bases and the J segment 6 bases; nucleotides outside the gene matches: 10. The CDR3 nucleotides are TGCGCCAGCAGCCCCCGGGACAGGGGGACGGGGGATGAAAAACTGTTTTTT. Amino acids: CASSPRDRGTGDEKLFF.

The chain joins TRBV7-9 to TRBJ2-1, with 8 bases that match TRBD2. Germline trimming cut 4 bases from V and 0 bases from J; bases unmatched to any gene: 2. Germline lookup yields CDR1 SEHNR and CDR2 FQNEAQ (reference sequence). The CDR3 covers 15 residues. The CDR3 sequence is CASSYSGASYNEQFF. As DNA, the CDR3 is TGTGCCAGCAGCTATAGCGGGGCCTCCTACAATGAGCAGTTCTTC.

V is TRBV7-3 and J is TRBJ2-4, with D tentatively TRBD2 (5 bases). V lost 6 bases, J lost 0 bases, and 21 bases lay in between. Germline V gene lookup returns CDR1 SGHTA and CDR2 FQGTGA. The CDR3 extends over 18 amino acids. The CDR3 loop is CASSRISSEALAKNIQYF. In nucleotides, the CDR3 is TGTGCCAGCAGTCGTATTTCGTCGGAGGCCCTAGCCAAAAACATTCAGTACTTC.

The chain's CDR3 is CASSLTGVDYGYTF. CDR3 nucleotide sequence: TGTGCCAGCAGCTTGACAGGGGTAGACTATGGCTACACCTTC. The chain is built from TRBV5-4 and TRBJ1-2; TRBD1 aligns across 7 bases. The germline CDR1 and CDR2 sequences are SGHNT and YYREEE (reference sequence). The CDR3 runs 14 residues. After removal of 1 base from V and 3 bases from J, the junction contained 3 bases not matched to a gene.

J is TRBJ1-3 and V is TRBV14; D is possibly TRBD1 (6 bases). The length of the CDR3 is 18 residues. CDR1 is SGHDN and CDR2 is FVKESK in the germline V gene. V lost 4 bases to trimming and J lost 0 bases, with 19 bases between them. The CDR3 here is CASSRTGLETLSGNTIYF. The CDR3 DNA follows: TGTGCCAGCAGCCGAACAGGGCTTGAGACACTCTCTGGAAACACCATATATTTT.

The chain joins TRBV9 to TRBJ1-4, with 7 bases lining up with TRBD1. With V trimmed by 0 bases and J by 7 bases, 9 bases remained unmatched. CDR1 SGDLS and CDR2 YYNGEE come from the germline V gene. This CDR3 is built from 16 residues. The CDR3 sequence is CASSVGRGPRAEKLFF. The DNA for the CDR3 is TGTGCCAGCAGCGTAGGAAGGGGGCCACGGGCTGAAAAACTGTTTTTT.

The rearrangement uses TRBV5-1 and TRBJ1-1; D may be TRBD1 (5 bases). V was cut by 0 bases and J by 5 bases, with 17 bases left in between. The germline V gene has CDR1 SGHRS and CDR2 YFSETQ. This CDR3 region has 16 residues. CDR3 sequence reads: CASSLVLVGGRTEAFF. The CDR3 nucleotides are TGCGCCAGCAGCTTGGTTCTTGTGGGGGGACGAACTGAAGCTTTCTTT.

The table lists this clone with a count of one. This sequence joins TRBV6-6 and TRBJ2-3; possible D gene TRBD1, 6 bases. CDR3 length: 14 residues. The V gene's germline CDR1 is MNHNY and CDR2 SVGAGI (reference sequence). The V and J ends lost 6 bases and 2 bases respectively, with 12 bases between them. CDR3 loop: CASRPTGSTDTQYF. CDR3 DNA: TGTGCCAGCAGACCGACAGGATCCACAGATACGCAGTATTTT.

A single count supports this clone. V usage is TRBV19 and J usage is TRBJ1-2; tentatively, D is TRBD1 (6 bases). CDR1 and CDR2 from the germline V gene are LNHDA and SQIVND (reference sequence). This CDR3 has 15 amino acids. V was pared by 4 bases and J by 5 bases, with 17 bases between. This CDR3 is CASSTHGQSSYGYTF. Here the CDR3 DNA reads TGTGCCAGTAGTACCCACGGACAGTCCTCTTATGGCTACACCTTC. The whole variable domain, filled in from reference TRBV19 and TRBJ1-2, reads DGGITQSPKYLFRKEGQNVTLSCEQNLNHDAMYWYRQDPGQGLRLIYYSQIVNDFQKGDIAEGYSVSREKKESFPLTVTSAQKNPTAFYLCASSTHGQSSYGYTFGSGTRLTVV.

V is TRBV4-1 and J is TRBJ1-1, with 7 nucleotides matching TRBD1. The CDR3 has 15 residues. Looked up from germline, CDR1 is MGHRA and CDR2 is YSYEKL. J was trimmed by 4 bases and V by 0 bases; bases with no gene match: 5. The CDR3 DNA follows: TGCGCCAGCAGCCAAGAAACAGGGGTGAGCACTGAAGCTTTCTTT. Translated: CASSQETGVSTEAFF.

This chain joins TRBV27 and TRBJ2-7; 10 nucleotides match TRBD1. Germline V gene lookup returns CDR1 MNHEY and CDR2 SMNVEV (reference sequence). The CDR3 loop spans 18 amino acids. Trimming took 4 bases from V and 5 from J; bases not matched to a gene: 17. The CDR3 reads CASSYPTGGEPRRDEQYF. The CDR3 DNA is TGTGCCAGCAGTTACCCGACAGGGGGCGAGCCCCGGAGGGACGAGCAGTACTTC.

The V call is TRBV6-4, the J call TRBJ2-1; tentative D call: TRBD1 (5 bases). V dropped 4 bases and J dropped 0 bases, with 10 bases sitting between them. The CDR3 has 15 amino acids. Germline V lookup: CDR1 MRHNA, CDR2 SNTAGT. The CDR3, as DNA: TGTGCCAGCAGTGTCGACAGCAGCTCCTACAATGAGCAGTTCTTC. It yields the protein CASSVDSSSYNEQFF.

The count of this clone is one. The genes are TRBV4-1 and TRBJ2-7; TRBD2 aligns across 11 bases. Germline lookup yields CDR1 MGHRA and CDR2 YSYEKL. This CDR3 comprises 15 residues. Trimming cost V 1 base and J 6 bases; bases outside gene matches: 5. The CDR3 spells CASSQGASGGFEQYF. The CDR3 region has the DNA TGCGCCAGCAGCCAAGGGGCTAGCGGGGGGTTCGAGCAGTACTTC.